Given below is one T cell receptor beta chain in context. Generated by immunoSEQ multiplex PCR, the TCRdb table keeps only in-frame clones and is missing some. The sample contains tens of thousands of clones, around 84% of which appear only once. The data stem from a study of T cell responses to AZD1222 COVID-19 vaccine. The sequence was obtained from an adult who received the AZD1222 COVID-19 vaccine. The sequencing used peripheral blood, collected 28 days after the second AZD1222 dose.

The CDR3 region has the DNA TGTGCCAGCAGTCGGGACAAGAATAGCAATCAGCCCCAGCATTTT. Protein sequence: CASSRDKNSNQPQHF. The V call is TRBV6-5, the J call TRBJ1-5; possibly TRBD1 for D (6 bases). V was trimmed by 5 bases and J by 0 bases, leaving 11 bases between them. Germline-derived CDR1 and CDR2 are MNHEY and SVGAGI. The CDR3 contains 15 residues.